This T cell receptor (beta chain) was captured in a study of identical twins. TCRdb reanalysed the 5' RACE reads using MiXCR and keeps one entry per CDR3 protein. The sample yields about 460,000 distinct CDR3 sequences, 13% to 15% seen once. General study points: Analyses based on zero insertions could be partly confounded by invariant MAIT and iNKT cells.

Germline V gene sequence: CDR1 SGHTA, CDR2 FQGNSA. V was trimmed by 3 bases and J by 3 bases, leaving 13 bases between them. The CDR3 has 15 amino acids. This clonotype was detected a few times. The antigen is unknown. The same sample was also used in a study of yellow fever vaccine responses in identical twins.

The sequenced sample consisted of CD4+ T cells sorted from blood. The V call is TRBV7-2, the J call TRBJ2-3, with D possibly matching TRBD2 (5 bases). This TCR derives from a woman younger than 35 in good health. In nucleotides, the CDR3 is TGTGCCAGCAGCTTTAGAGTTGGGAGTACAGATACGCAGTATTTT. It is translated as CASSFRVGSTDTQYF.